The 5 T cell receptor beta chains in this list originate from one sample, sequenced in a study of T cell responses to AZD1222 COVID-19 vaccine. This table comes from immunoSEQ multiplex PCR, and its TCRdb copy is limited to in-frame clones, with some not included. The sample records about 140,000 clones, about 92% being singletons. The specimen comprised peripheral blood, sampled 28 days after the second AZD1222 dose. These TCRs come from an adult who received the AZD1222 COVID-19 vaccine.

The chain has TRBV27 and TRBJ1-2; TRBD1 might be the D (6 bases). This CDR3 contains 14 residues. With 6 bases removed from V and 2 bases from J, the gap between germline ends came to 13 bases. Germline CDR1 MNHEY, CDR2 SMNVEV (reference sequence). The CDR3 region has the DNA TGTGCCAGCAGCCTATCGGGGGCCAACTATGGCTACACCTTC. Protein product: CASSLSGANYGYTF.

The V call is TRBV27, the J call TRBJ2-1, with D perhaps TRBD2 (5 bases). V was pared by 4 bases and J by 4 bases, with 17 bases between. The germline V gene has CDR1 MNHEY and CDR2 SMNVEV (reference sequence). The CDR3 loop spans 16 amino acids. The CDR3 DNA sequence: TGTGCCAGCAGTTCCCCTAGCCGACACTCATACAATGAGCAGTTCTTC. Translation: CASSSPSRHSYNEQFF.

The chain has TRBV2 and TRBJ1-5; D remains ambiguous. The CDR3 runs to 12 residues. Germline V gives CDR1 SNHLY, CDR2 FYNNEI. The V gene lost 4 bases and the J gene lost 5 bases, with 6 bases spanning the gap. For the CDR3, the DNA is TGTGCCAGCAGTGTTCATTATCAGCCCCAGCATTTT. Translating gives CASSVHYQPQHF.

The chain employs TRBV6-5 and TRBJ2-7; D remains ambiguous. V lost 6 bases, J lost 5 bases, and 20 bases lay in between. The CDR3 is made up of 15 amino acids. Germline CDR1 and CDR2: MNHEY and SVGAGI. The chain's CDR3 is CASRPRRAHIHEQYF. In nucleotides, the CDR3 is TGTGCCAGCAGACCTCGTCGAGCGCATATCCACGAGCAGTACTTC.

V gene TRBV28 combines with J gene TRBJ2-2, with no clear D. The V end lost 3 bases, the J end lost 6 bases, and 5 bases lay between the germline ends. This CDR3 spans 12 amino acids. CDR1 is MDHEN, CDR2 SYDVKM, per germline. CDR3 sequence reads: CASSLWPGELFF. In DNA, the CDR3 is TGTGCCAGCAGTTTGTGGCCCGGGGAGCTGTTTTTT.